The clone carrying this T cell receptor (beta chain) showed up many times. The antigen remains undetermined. This sample's time point: newly diagnosed GD, antithyroid drugs for less than 3 months. There was RNA extracted from PBMCs, and the TCR library was made from it. Construction of the TCR beta libraries employed iRepertoire HTBI primers in conjunction with Arm-PCR of CDR3 regions. TCRdb analysed the multiplex PCR reads with MiXCR anew, one entry per CDR3 protein. The sample carries hundreds of thousands of distinct CDR3 sequences, roughly 15% recorded once. The sample originates from a study of regulatory T cells in long-lasting Graves disease. Study results and limitations: Newly diagnosed patients shared approximately 1,000 public clonotypes; persistent patients shared approximately 2,900.

Trimming removed 5 bases at V and 5 bases at J, with 16 bases between. The CDR3 is 15 amino acids. These data were also filed under a second study, of T cells in Graves' hyperthyroidism and ophthalmopathy. That study adds: First-round RT-PCR of the TCR CDR3 relied on the HTBI primer set.

The chain links TRBV12-3 or TRBV12-4 to TRBJ2-1; D not resolved. Specimen: peripheral blood mononuclear cells (PBMCs), collected at new diagnosis, from a patient treated with antithyroid drugs. The TCR was taken from a woman aged 25 to 39 with Graves disease. The CDR3 loop is CASSPLGLRNNEQFF. CDR3 nucleotide sequence: TGTGCCAGCAGTCCCCTCGGGCTACGGAACAATGAGCAGTTCTTC.